This T cell receptor (beta chain) was documented in a study of OX40 agonist ivuxolimab in advanced cancers. Study-level findings and limits: CD8+ T cells were the subset that, on average, had more expanded clones than CD4+.

The CDR3 has 14 residues. The V segment lost 4 bases and the J segment 4 bases; nucleotides outside the gene matches: 5. Germline lookup yields CDR1 SGHNT and CDR2 YYREEE (reference sequence). Method: immunoSEQ multiplex PCR; TCRdb's copy keeps in-frame clones and lacks some. The table includes more than 60,000 clones, about 85% detected once. Sampling of blood occurred at baseline, cycle 4 day 1, and cycle 7 day 1. Comment on this clone: The target antigen is unknown.

The source material was CD4+ or CD8+ T cells sorted from blood, sampled in a trial of the OX40 agonist ivuxolimab. This rearrangement joins TRBV5-4 to TRBJ1-2, with 9 bases aligning to TRBD1. The clonotype comes from an adult with an advanced solid tumor such as melanoma, head and neck, liver or kidney cancer. CDR3 in amino acids: CASSPRDRAYGYTF. The CDR3 DNA follows: TGTGCCAGCAGCCCCCGGGACAGGGCCTATGGCTACACCTTC. Together with reference TRBV5-4 and TRBJ1-2, the CDR3 gives the full variable domain: ETGVTQSPTHLIKTRGQQVTLRCSSQSGHNTVSWYQQALGQGPQFIFQYYREEENGRGNFPPRFSGLQFPNYSSELNVNALELDDSALYLCASSPRDRAYGYTFGSGTRLTVV.